Listed below are T cell receptor beta chains from one sample, sequenced in a study of shared clonotypes between healthy human individuals. The repertoire was sequenced with immunoSEQ multiplex PCR; TCRdb's copy has only in-frame clones and lacks some. The table lists around 980,000 clones, about four fifths of them singletons. Material: memory CD4+ T cells from PBMCs. The receptor source for this set is a man aged 18-30 years in good health. Some clones in this sample may be carry-over from other donors' samples. Each CDR3 is given with its conserved first and last residue. D genes are given only for firm matches. Clone size appears in some rows only: once, few, many, or a class for an expanded clone.

NA NA TRBJ1-1 TRBV11-2 CASSDPARMNTEAFF TGTGCCAGCAGCGATCCCGCCCGGATGAACACTGAAGCTTTCTTT
NA TRBD1 TRBJ1-1 TRBV19 CASSIPGGRTGTEAFF TGTGCCAGTAGTATCCCCGGGGGGCGGACAGGGACTGAAGCTTTCTTT
NA NA TRBJ1-4 TRBV5-6 CASSLTGFSNEKLFF TGTGCCAGCAGCCTAACAGGGTTCTCTAATGAAAAACTGTTTTTT
many TRBD1 TRBJ2-7 TRBV18 CASSPLGQGDYEQYF TGTGCCAGCTCACCATTGGGACAGGGTGATTACGAGCAGTACTTC
NA TRBD1 TRBJ2-1 TRBV5-1 CASSLGTGPSNEQFF TGCGCCAGCAGCTTGGGGACAGGGCCAAGTAATGAGCAGTTCTTC
few NA TRBJ1-5 TRBV7-2 CASSLESGNQPQHF TGTGCCAGCAGCTTAGAATCTGGCAATCAGCCCCAGCATTTT
NA TRBD1 TRBJ1-2 TRBV5-1 CASSLTVPGQRGYTF TGCGCCAGCAGCTTGACCGTTCCGGGACAGCGGGGCTACACCTTC
once TRBD2 TRBJ2-1 TRBV4-1 CASSQEGLAGAVGEQFF TGCGCCAGCAGCCAAGAGGGACTAGCGGGAGCTGTGGGTGAGCAGTTCTTC
NA TRBD1 TRBJ2-7 TRBV7-2 CASSLGLGTGSDEQYF TGTGCCAGCAGCTTAGGTCTCGGGACAGGGTCCGACGAGCAGTACTTC
NA NA TRBJ1-6 TRBV9 CASSPEGGTLHF TGTGCCAGCAGCCCCGAGGGTGGGACCCTCCACTTT
NA NA TRBJ2-3 TRBV28 CASSFMGGGRGTDTQYF TGTGCCAGCAGTTTTATGGGGGGCGGGAGAGGCACAGATACGCAGTATTTT
NA NA TRBJ1-2 TRBV11-2 CASSLFDDGYTF TGTGCCAGCAGCTTATTTGATGATGGCTACACCTTC
once TRBD1 TRBJ1-5 TRBV28 CASSSGTGVQPQHF TGTGCCAGCAGTTCGGGGACAGGGGTACAGCCCCAGCATTTT